The 10 T cell receptor beta chains reported below all come from one sample, sequenced in a study of blood T cell repertoires in COVID-19. The protocol was immunoSEQ multiplex PCR, while the TCRdb copy is restricted to in-frame clones and leaves out a portion. The data contain more than 90,000 clones, roughly 82% of them singletons. Sample: peripheral blood. These receptors all come from an elderly man with acute or convalescent COVID-19.

This clone was observed once. The chain carries TRBV7-2 and TRBJ2-1; TRBD2 agrees at 7 bases. Germline V gene sequence: CDR1 SGHTA, CDR2 FQGNSA. Trimming cost V 5 bases and J 5 bases; bases outside gene matches: 6. The CDR3 covers 14 residues. The CDR3 here is CASSASGVNNEQFF. As DNA, the CDR3 is TGTGCCAGCAGCGCCAGCGGGGTTAACAATGAGCAGTTCTTC.

V usage is TRBV21-1 and J usage is TRBJ2-2; the tabulated D call, TRBD2, remains unverified against the DNA. TRBV21-1 is reported as a pseudogene. The CDR3 runs 13 residues. The CDR3 spells CASSLLFGGELFF. The DNA for the CDR3 is TGTGCCAGCAGCTTACTGTTCGGCGGGGAGCTGTTTTTT.

The chain recombines TRBV27 with TRBJ2-3; D is unresolved. The V gene's germline CDR1 is MNHEY and CDR2 SMNVEV (reference sequence). The V end was cut by 5 bases, the J end by 2 bases, with 5 bases between. CDR3 length equals 12 residues. This CDR3 is CASSKYTDTQYF. In DNA, the CDR3 is TGTGCCAGCAGTAAATACACAGATACGCAGTATTTT.

This chain links TRBV14 with TRBJ1-3; D uncertain. The V end was cut by 0 bases, the J end by 10 bases, with 10 bases between. Germline CDR1 is SGHDN and CDR2 is FVKESK. This CDR3 comprises 13 residues. CDR3 DNA sequence: TGTGCCAGCAGCCAAGATTTGGGAGGAACCATATATTTT. The encoded protein is CASSQDLGGTIYF.

V and J are TRBV7-9 and TRBJ1-2; TRBD1 matches 8 bases. Looked up from germline, CDR1 is SEHNR and CDR2 is FQNEAQ (reference sequence). The CDR3 extends over 15 amino acids. Trimming at V came to 4 bases and at J to 6 bases, leaving 10 bases not matched to a gene. CDR3 protein: CASSSNPQGGNGYTF. In DNA form, the CDR3 reads TGTGCCAGCAGCTCAAACCCACAGGGGGGGAATGGCTACACCTTC.

This clone was detected a few times. The rearrangement uses TRBV6-4 and TRBJ1-2; TRBD1 agrees at 9 bases. With V trimmed by 3 bases and J by 8 bases, 7 bases remained unmatched. Per the germline V gene, CDR1 is MRHNA and CDR2 is SNTAGT. CDR3 length: 14 amino acids. CDR3: CASSETTGGLGYTF. The CDR3 DNA follows: TGTGCCAGCAGTGAAACTACAGGGGGCCTGGGCTACACCTTC.

The V and J genes are TRBV19 and TRBJ1-4, with D possibly TRBD1 on 6 matching bases. This CDR3 spans 14 amino acids. Per the germline V gene, CDR1 is LNHDA and CDR2 is SQIVND (reference sequence). The ends were cut back, 2 bases at V and 5 bases at J, with 9 bases in the middle. The CDR3 is CASSIRDKNEKLFF. The CDR3 DNA sequence: TGTGCCAGTAGTATAAGGGACAAGAATGAAAAACTGTTTTTT.

CDR3 region: CASRRRQGGETQYF. As DNA, the CDR3 is TGTGCCAGCAGACGTCGACAGGGTGGAGAGACCCAGTACTTC. J is TRBJ2-5 and V is TRBV27; 7 bases are shared with TRBD1. Germline V gene lookup returns CDR1 MNHEY and CDR2 SMNVEV (reference sequence). The CDR3 is 14 residues long. The junction had 8 bases not matched to a gene; V was cut back by 6 bases and J by 4 bases.

The sample holds a few counts of this clone. The V and J genes are TRBV5-1 and TRBJ2-1; the match to TRBD1 covers 10 bases. The V gene end was trimmed by 4 bases and the J gene end by 5 bases; junction bases not matched to a gene: 6. The germline V gene encodes CDR1 SGHRS and CDR2 YFSETQ. There are 15 residues in the CDR3. The CDR3 spells CASSPSGQGNNEQFF. The CDR3, as DNA: TGCGCCAGCAGCCCGTCGGGACAGGGGAACAATGAGCAGTTCTTC. The full variable domain, rest sourced from reference TRBV5-1 and TRBJ2-1, is KAGVTQTPRYLIKTRGQQVTLSCSPISGHRSVSWYQQTPGQGLQFLFEYFSETQRNKGNFPGRFSGRQFSNSRSEMNVSTLELGDSALYLCASSPSGQGNNEQFFGPGTRLTVL.

The chain couples TRBV4-3 to TRBJ2-5, with 10 bases that match TRBD2. This CDR3 region has 14 residues. CDR1 and CDR2 (germline): LGHNA, YSLEER. Trimming removed 0 bases from V and 13 bases from J; junction bases left unmatched: 8. Here the CDR3 DNA reads TGCGCCAGCAGCCAAGATCGCCTAGCGGGGGATAGGTACTTC. It translates to CASSQDRLAGDRYF.